The present TCR beta chain was sequenced within a study of blood T cell repertoires in COVID-19. Overall study: There were acute and convalescent COVID-19 samples, and they came from the United States, Italy and Spain. From T cells, B-cell-depleted T cells, or PBMCs came the material, which was cDNA or gDNA.

Only a few counts were recorded for this clone. The protocol was immunoSEQ multiplex PCR, while the TCRdb copy is restricted to in-frame clones and leaves out a portion. The sample has under 110,000 clones, 87% seen once; the top ten hold around 10%. The CDR3 is 15 residues long. Trimming removed 0 bases at V and 2 bases at J, with 10 bases between. CDR1 and CDR2 from the germline V gene are KGHSH and LQKENI. The receptor comes from a woman under 40 with acute or convalescent COVID-19. What was sequenced was peripheral blood. This chain uses TRBV18 with TRBJ1-2; possibly TRBD1 for D (5 bases). CDR3 DNA sequence: TGTGCCAGCTCACCACCAACAGCAGGGAACTATGGCTACACCTTC. Protein: CASSPPTAGNYGYTF.